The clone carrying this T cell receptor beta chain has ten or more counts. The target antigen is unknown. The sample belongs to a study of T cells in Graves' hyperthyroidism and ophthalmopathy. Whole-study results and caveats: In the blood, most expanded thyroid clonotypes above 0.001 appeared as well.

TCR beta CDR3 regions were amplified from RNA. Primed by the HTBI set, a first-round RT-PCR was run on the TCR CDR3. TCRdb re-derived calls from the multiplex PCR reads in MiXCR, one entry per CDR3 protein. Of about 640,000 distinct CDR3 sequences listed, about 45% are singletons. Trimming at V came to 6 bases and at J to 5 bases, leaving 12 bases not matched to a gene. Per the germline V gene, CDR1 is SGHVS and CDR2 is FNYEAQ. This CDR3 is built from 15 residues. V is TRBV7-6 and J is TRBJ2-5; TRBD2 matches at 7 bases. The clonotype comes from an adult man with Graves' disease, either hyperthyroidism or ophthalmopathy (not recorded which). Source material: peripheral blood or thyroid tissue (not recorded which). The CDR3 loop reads CASSLGPSGRETQYF. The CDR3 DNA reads TGTGCCAGCAGTCTAGGGCCTAGCGGAAGGGAGACCCAGTACTTC.